Presented here are 31 T cell receptor beta chains from one specimen sequenced in a study of spatial heterogeneity in lung cancer. As for time point: blood at routine non-recurrence follow-up after resection. Unsorted samples of tumor, nontumor lung or frozen PBMC had their whole RNA sequenced. MiXCR was run by TCRdb on the 5' RACE reads, yielding one entry per CDR3 protein. The sample yields 95,000 to 130,000 distinct CDR3 sequences, 12% seen once. This specimen consisted of PBMCs, obtained at follow-up. These receptors were collected from a male donor with early-stage non-small cell lung cancer.

J is TRBJ2-7 and V is TRBV2; D remains unclear. The germline V gene has CDR1 SNHLY and CDR2 FYNNEI. Trimming removed 0 bases from V and 6 bases from J, with 6 bases in between. The CDR3 has 12 residues. This chain's CDR3 is CASSEAKTEQYF. DNA for the CDR3: TGTGCCAGCAGTGAAGCGAAAACCGAGCAGTACTTC.

The table lists this clonotype with a few counts. The rearrangement uses TRBV3-1 and TRBJ1-1, with D possibly matching TRBD1 (6 bases). This CDR3 is built from 14 residues. Germline CDR1 is LGHDT and CDR2 is YNNKEL (reference sequence). With 1 base removed from V and 5 bases from J, the gap between germline ends came to 11 bases. CDR3 residues: CASSQVGGETEAFF. The CDR3 DNA reads as TGTGCCAGCAGCCAAGTGGGGGGCGAAACTGAAGCTTTCTTT.

This clonotype has more than one count but fewer than ten. This sequence joins TRBV6-1 and TRBJ2-3; perhaps TRBD2 as D (7 bases). Trimming pared 6 bases from V and 4 bases from J, leaving 14 bases between. The CDR3 is 14 residues long. The V gene's germline CDR1 is MNHNS and CDR2 SASEGT. The CDR3: CASSPGGLPDTQYF. In DNA, the CDR3 is TGTGCCAGCAGCCCGGGGGGCCTCCCAGATACGCAGTATTTT.

This chain connects TRBV6-5 to TRBJ1-1; D might be TRBD1 (6 bases). This CDR3 is 12 amino acids long. CDR1 and CDR2 from the germline V gene are MNHEY and SVGAGI. The ends were cut back, 8 bases at V and 10 bases at J, with 17 bases in the middle. CDR3 DNA sequence: TGTGCCAGCGGGCAGGGGAGCTATGGAGCTTTCTTT. This gives the protein CASGQGSYGAFF.

The table lists this clonotype with a few counts. The V call is TRBV28, the J call TRBJ2-7; TRBD1 aligns across 9 bases. CDR1 and CDR2 (germline): MDHEN, SYDVKM. The CDR3 sequence is 16 residues long. V was clipped by 1 base and J by 4 bases; unmatched bases: 8. The CDR3 region is CASSLYGTGKSYEQYF. CDR3 nucleotide sequence: TGTGCCAGCAGTTTATACGGGACAGGGAAATCTTACGAGCAGTACTTC. The variable domain in full, completed from reference TRBV28 and TRBJ2-7, reads DVKVTQSSRYLVKRTGEKVFLECVQDMDHENMFWYRQDPGLGLRLIYFSYDVKMKEKGDIPEGYSVSREKKERFSLILESASTNQTSMYLCASSLYGTGKSYEQYFGPGTRLTVT.

This clonotype was observed many times. The chain joins TRBV4-2 to TRBJ2-3; D is unresolved. The germline V gene encodes CDR1 LGHNA and CDR2 YNFKEQ. V lost 2 bases, J lost 1 base, and 10 bases lay in between. This CDR3 is built from 15 residues. This chain's CDR3 is CASSQRQFGTDTQYF. The CDR3 DNA is TGTGCCAGCAGCCAAAGGCAATTCGGCACAGATACGCAGTATTTT.

The gene calls are TRBV2 and TRBJ2-7, with D possibly matching TRBD1 (7 bases). Germline CDR1 SNHLY, CDR2 FYNNEI. V was clipped by 6 bases and J by 5 bases, with 11 bases between them. The CDR3 totals 12 residues. CDR3 nucleotide sequence: TGTGCCAGCAGGCGGGACAGAGACGAGCAGTACTTC. It codes for CASRRDRDEQYF.

On this clonotype: As the CDR3 is not closed by the conserved phenylalanine or tryptophan, this likely results from a read error. It is unclear where the CDR3 begins or ends on the DNA, so no DNA is shown, and the CDR3 is as TCRdb lists it. The rearrangement links TRBV6-1 to TRBJ1-4; the table assigns TRBD1, which was not confirmed against the DNA. The germline V gene has CDR1 MNHNS and CDR2 SASEGT. Termini included, the CDR3 measures 15 amino acids. The CDR3 is CASSEQGAAGRPFGL.

This rearrangement joins TRBV4-2 to TRBJ2-7; 7 positions match TRBD1. Trimming at V came to 4 bases and at J to 3 bases, leaving 9 bases not matched to a gene. Germline assignment: CDR1 LGHNA and CDR2 YNFKEQ. The CDR3 runs 15 residues. The CDR3 bases are TGTGCCAGCAGCCCTAACCAGGGGGTTAACTACGAGCAGTACTTC. Protein sequence: CASSPNQGVNYEQYF.

In this sample, this clonotype turned up many times. The rearrangement joins TRBV27 to TRBJ2-1; the D gene is possibly TRBD2 (7 bases). The CDR3 extends over 17 amino acids. The V end lost 7 bases, the J end lost 15 bases, and 34 bases lay between the germline ends. Per the germline V gene, CDR1 is MNHEY and CDR2 is SMNVEV (reference sequence). CDR3 DNA: TGTGCCAGCATAAGCTTTCTACGGCGGGGGCGGTCCACGGGATGGTTCTTC. Translated, it gives CASISFLRRGRSTGWFF.

Ten or more counts support this clonotype. The rearrangement uses TRBV10-3 and TRBJ2-1; a weak D match, TRBD2 (6 bases). V lost 4 bases and J 10 bases, leaving 17 bases between the germline ends. CDR3 length equals 14 residues. Germline CDR1 is ENHRY and CDR2 is SYGVKD. The CDR3 is CAISGTSGGGEQFF. The CDR3 coding sequence is TGTGCCATCAGTGGGACATCTGGAGGAGGGGAGCAGTTCTTC.

The sample holds a few counts of this clonotype. V usage is TRBV6-2 or TRBV6-3 and J usage is TRBJ2-7, with 8 positions matching TRBD1. V trimming: 6 bases; J trimming: 0 bases; junction bases outside the gene matches: 16. There are 18 residues in the CDR3. Germline V CDR1 and CDR2: MNHEY, SVGEGT. CDR3 in amino acids: CASSRLPVGTGSSYEQYF. The CDR3 DNA sequence: TGTGCCAGCAGCCGATTACCAGTAGGGACAGGAAGCTCCTACGAGCAGTACTTC.

This clonotype has ten or more counts. V is TRBV11-2 and J is TRBJ1-5; D is unclear. The germline gives CDR1 SGHAT, CDR2 FQNNGV. This CDR3 has 13 amino acids. The V end lost 1 base, the J end lost 6 bases, and 7 bases lay between the germline ends. CDR3 sequence (DNA): TGTGCCAGCAGCTTAGGCCCGTCTCAGCCCCAGCATTTT. Its protein product is CASSLGPSQPQHF.

The J gene is TRBJ2-1, the V gene TRBV5-1; 13 bases are a match to TRBD2. Germline CDR1 is SGHRS and CDR2 is YFSETQ. Germline trimming cut 4 bases from V and 11 bases from J; bases unmatched to any gene: 6. This CDR3 has 14 amino acids. CDR3 region: CASSPGLAGLKQFF. CDR3 nucleotide sequence: TGCGCCAGCAGCCCGGGACTAGCGGGGTTAAAGCAGTTCTTC.

This clonotype occurred a few times. V usage is TRBV6-5 and J usage is TRBJ2-7; 7 bases are a match to TRBD2. The CDR3 contains 13 residues. Losses at the gene ends were 6 bases for V and 0 bases for J; bases not matched to a gene: 2. Germline V lookup: CDR1 MNHEY, CDR2 SVGAGI. The CDR3 region is CASRGGGSYEQYF. The CDR3 DNA reads as TGTGCCAGCAGGGGCGGGGGCTCCTACGAGCAGTACTTC.

The chain combines TRBV7-2 with TRBJ1-4, with TRBD1 identical over 9 bases. From germline, CDR1 is SGHTA and CDR2 FQGNSA. V was pared by 11 bases and J by 5 bases, with 9 bases of the junction left unmatched. The CDR3 loop spans 14 amino acids. The CDR3 DNA reads as TGTGCCTGCCGACCGGGACAGGGAAATGAAAAACTGTTTTTT. This translates into CACRPGQGNEKLFF.

The table lists this clonotype with many counts. J is TRBJ2-3 and V is TRBV20-1; TRBD2 might be the D (6 bases). This CDR3 contains 14 residues. Germline V CDR1 and CDR2: DFQATT, SNEGSKA (reference sequence). V was pared by 6 bases and J by 6 bases, with 19 bases between. This chain's CDR3 is CSAPGGARGDTQYF. The CDR3 nucleotides read TGCAGTGCCCCTGGTGGGGCCCGGGGGGATACGCAGTATTTT.

The chain has TRBV28 and TRBJ1-5; D is unclear. V lost 5 bases and J lost 0, with 20 bases in between. Looked up from germline, CDR1 is MDHEN and CDR2 is SYDVKM. CDR3 length equals 18 residues. In DNA, the CDR3 is TGTGCCAGCAGTCCCATAATTGAGAGAGGAGATAGCAATCAGCCCCAGCATTTT. Its translation: CASSPIIERGDSNQPQHF.

This clonotype was seen more than once but under ten times. This rearrangement joins TRBV20-1 to TRBJ2-7; D remains ambiguous. The CDR3 is 13 amino acids. Germline V CDR1 and CDR2: DFQATT, SNEGSKA (reference sequence). The germline V and J ends were trimmed by 6 bases and 0 bases, with 12 bases remaining between them. CDR3 sequence reads: CSAEAASSYEQYF. In nucleotides, the CDR3 is TGCAGTGCCGAGGCGGCGAGCTCCTACGAGCAGTACTTC.

This clonotype was seen a few times. The rearrangement links TRBV18 to TRBJ2-1, with TRBD2 matching 11 bases. Germline assignment: CDR1 KGHSH and CDR2 LQKENI. The CDR3 totals 19 residues. The V segment lost 0 bases and the J segment 0 bases; nucleotides outside the gene matches: 7. This CDR3 reads CASSPPLAGGRSSYNEQFF. As DNA, the CDR3 is TGTGCCAGCTCACCACCGCTAGCGGGGGGCCGTAGCTCCTACAATGAGCAGTTCTTC.

This chain connects TRBV20-1 to TRBJ1-3; D remains unclear. The germline V gene has CDR1 DFQATT and CDR2 SNEGSKA (reference sequence). V was shortened by 2 bases and J by 3 bases, with 8 bases between the two germline ends. The CDR3 is 13 amino acids. The DNA of the CDR3 is TGCAGTGCTAGACCGGCGAGTGGAAACACCATATATTTT. It is translated as CSARPASGNTIYF.

This clonotype was picked up a small number of times. V usage is TRBV19 and J usage is TRBJ1-1; 10 nucleotides align to TRBD1. With V trimmed by 10 bases and J by 1 base, 6 bases remained unmatched. Per germline, CDR1 LNHDA and CDR2 SQIVND (reference sequence). There are 14 residues in the CDR3. The DNA for the CDR3 is TGTGCCACGGACAGGGGGAATAGGAACACTGAAGCTTTCTTT. Its protein product is CATDRGNRNTEAFF.

DNA for the CDR3: TGCAGTGCCAGGGATGAGACCCAGTACTTC. Amino acids: CSARDETQYF. The V gene is TRBV20-1, the J gene TRBJ2-5, with D possibly being TRBD1 (5 bases). Trimming shortened V by 6 bases and J by 5 bases, and 7 bases separated the two germline ends. The CDR3 runs 10 residues. The germline V gene has CDR1 DFQATT and CDR2 SNEGSKA (reference sequence).

This clonotype was observed a few times. The chain links TRBV9 to TRBJ2-3; D is undetermined. The CDR3 runs 15 residues. With 1 base removed from V and 1 base from J, the gap between germline ends came to 10 bases. The germline gives CDR1 SGDLS, CDR2 YYNGEE. Here the CDR3 DNA reads TGTGCCAGCAGCGTAAAGGGTGGGGGCACAGATACGCAGTATTTT. Its protein is CASSVKGGGTDTQYF.

The rearrangement joins TRBV7-2 to TRBJ2-7; tentatively, D is TRBD1 or TRBD2 (5 bases each). The CDR3 is 15 residues long. V lost 3 bases, J lost 7 bases, and 19 bases lay in between. Germline values: CDR1 SGHTA, CDR2 FQGNSA. The DNA of the CDR3 is TGTGCCAGCAGCTTCGACAGTGGGGGATTACGGGAGCAGTACTTC. Amino acids: CASSFDSGGLREQYF.

This clonotype was observed a handful of times. The rearrangement joins TRBV20-1 to TRBJ1-1, with 7 bases fitting TRBD1. In germline, CDR1 is DFQATT, CDR2 SNEGSKA (reference sequence). V gave up 6 bases and J gave up 1 base; unmatched junction bases: 2. The CDR3 has 12 residues. This CDR3 reads CSARTGNTEAFF. Here the CDR3 DNA reads TGCAGTGCGAGGACAGGGAACACTGAAGCTTTCTTT.

The J gene is TRBJ2-2, the V gene TRBV24-1; no clear D. Trimming took off 7 bases at V and 0 bases at J, with 5 bases between the two ends. Germline CDR1 KGHDR, CDR2 SFDVKD. CDR3 length equals 13 residues. The CDR3 DNA reads as TGTGCCACCAGGACACCGAACACCGGGGAGCTGTTTTTT. Protein product: CATRTPNTGELFF.

This chain uses TRBV9 with TRBJ2-3; TRBD2 agrees at 7 bases. The CDR3 spans 17 residues. Trimming took 0 bases from V and 4 from J; bases not matched to a gene: 11. Germline V CDR1 and CDR2: SGDLS, YYNGEE. The CDR3 nucleotides read TGTGCCAGCAGCGTAGACGGGCTAGCGGTGCAAGCAGATACGCAGTATTTT. Protein sequence: CASSVDGLAVQADTQYF.

This clonotype has only a few counts. The genes are TRBV11-2 and TRBJ2-1, with TRBD2 matching 10 bases. Germline V gives CDR1 SGHAT, CDR2 FQNNGV. CDR3 length equals 18 residues. V trimming: 1 base; J trimming: 2 bases; junction bases outside the gene matches: 8. CDR3 in amino acids: CASSLVASGGVAYNEQFF. In nucleotides, the CDR3 is TGTGCCAGCAGCTTAGTAGCCAGCGGGGGGGTCGCCTACAATGAGCAGTTCTTC.

The genes are TRBV10-3 and TRBJ1-5; D is perhaps TRBD1 (5 bases). Germline V gene sequence: CDR1 ENHRY, CDR2 SYGVKD. This CDR3 has 19 amino acids. V dropped 3 bases and J dropped 6 bases, with 27 bases sitting between them. The CDR3 DNA reads TGTGCCATCAGTGACCCCCCCAGGGTACCCTCAGACGTGAGTCAGCCCCAGCATTTT. Its translation is CAISDPPRVPSDVSQPQHF.

This chain uses TRBV5-8 with TRBJ1-2; tentatively, D is TRBD1 (6 bases). CDR3 size: 14 residues. V was shortened by 0 bases and J by 5 bases, with 11 bases between the two germline ends. From germline, CDR1 is SGHTS and CDR2 YDEGEE. This CDR3 reads CASSLDRVEYGYTF. CDR3 nucleotide sequence: TGTGCCAGCAGCTTGGACAGGGTTGAGTATGGCTACACCTTC.